This T cell receptor (beta chain) was observed in a study of shared clonotypes between healthy human individuals. Background on the study: The composition of the donors was a couple of women and a few men aged 18 to 49.

Remarks on this clone: The antigen is unknown.

About 30,000 T cell genomes, or approximately 190 ng DNA, went into the sorted-subset replicate PCRs. Produced via immunoSEQ multiplex PCR; TCRdb's table is partial and in-frame only. The data hold more than 150,000 clones, with about 93% observed a single time. Trimming at V came to 4 bases and at J to 1 base, leaving 4 bases not matched to a gene. The CDR3 covers 15 residues. The germline V gene has CDR1 SNHLY and CDR2 FYNNEI. Findings and caveats of the study: At large depth, rarefaction still showed sorted-subset sequencing to be incomplete. Against clonotypes common to all four donors, non-shared ones had lower generation probabilities.

What was sequenced was naive CD4+ T cells sorted from blood. Documented subset: CD45RA+ positively selected. The receptor's source is a woman aged 25 to 39 in good health. The chain recombines TRBV2 with TRBJ1-5; 7 bases are shared with TRBD1. The CDR3 sequence: CASSGDSQSNQPQHF. CDR3 coding DNA: TGTGCCAGCAGTGGGGACAGCCAGAGCAATCAGCCCCAGCATTTT.